Below are 30 T cell receptor beta chains sequenced from a single sample in a study of identical twins (dated by TCRdb to 2016 to 2017). Libraries were built with 5' RACE. Instrument on record: Illumina HiSeq 2000. TCRdb applied fastp at Q25 and MiXCR to the public reads, then kept only in-frame beta chains. Entries that share a CDR3 protein sequence are merged under the most common genes and DNA. This sample holds roughly 720,000 distinct CDR3 sequences; roughly 18% were observed only once. Around 13% of the sample comes from the top ten. The sample also formed part of further work on T cells expressing NK-cell markers.

The sample taken for sequencing was PBMCs. These receptors originate from a woman aged 18-30 years in good health.

This sequence joins TRBV6-5 and TRBJ2-7; 7 positions match TRBD2. The CDR3 length is 15 residues. J lost 3 bases, V lost 2 bases, and 7 bases had no gene match. CDR1 is MNHEY and CDR2 is SVGAGI in the germline V gene. The CDR3 DNA reads as TGTGCCAGCAGTTACGCTGCGGGACTAATCTACGAGCAGTACTTC. Translated, it gives CASSYAAGLIYEQYF.

This clonotype is labeled medium-sized. The rearrangement uses TRBV25-1 and TRBJ1-3; no definite D call. Germline V lookup: CDR1 MGHDK, CDR2 SYGVNS. The CDR3 runs 14 residues. Trimming left V 9 bases short and J 0 bases short, with 12 bases between. The CDR3 reads CASIEESSGNTIYF. The CDR3 DNA sequence: TGTGCCAGTATTGAAGAGTCCTCTGGAAACACCATATATTTT.

The sample holds a few counts of this clonotype. The chain employs TRBV10-3 and TRBJ1-2; D gene unclear. V gave up 7 bases and J gave up 2 bases, with 14 bases separating them. The length of the CDR3 is 14 residues. Germline CDR1 and CDR2: ENHRY and SYGVKD. CDR3 region: CAITPSGVNYGYTF. CDR3 DNA: TGTGCCATCACCCCGAGTGGGGTAAACTATGGCTACACCTTC.

This sequence joins TRBV20-1 and TRBJ2-7; no reliable D call. This CDR3 is 15 amino acids long. V gave up 5 bases and J gave up 0 bases, with 17 bases separating them. CDR1 and CDR2 (germline): DFQATT, SNEGSKA (reference sequence). In nucleotides, the CDR3 is TGCAGTGCTCGCCCGCAGGACCGGACCTCCTACGAGCAGTACTTC. As protein: CSARPQDRTSYEQYF.

V gene TRBV29-1 combines with J gene TRBJ1-1, with 7 bases aligning to TRBD1. V shed 7 bases and J 6 bases; nucleotides not matched to a gene: 11. This CDR3 is built from 13 residues. Germline V gene lookup returns CDR1 SQVTM and CDR2 ANQGSEA. CDR3 in amino acids: CSATGQRDAEAFF. DNA for the CDR3: TGCAGCGCCACGGGACAGCGGGACGCTGAAGCTTTCTTT.

Only a few counts were recorded for this clonotype. The genes are TRBV10-2 and TRBJ1-2; D ambiguous. The V end lost 6 bases, the J end lost 2 bases, and 13 bases lay between the germline ends. The CDR3 is 14 residues long. CDR1 is WSHSY and CDR2 is SAAADI in the germline V gene. The CDR3 region has the DNA TGCGCCAGCAGGGAAGGATTTCCAAACTATGGCTACACCTTC. It encodes CASREGFPNYGYTF.

This chain connects TRBV20-1 to TRBJ2-3; 8 bases are a match to TRBD2. With 8 bases clipped from V and 5 bases from J, the junction kept 15 bases outside the gene matches. Germline-derived CDR1 and CDR2 are DFQATT and SNEGSKA (reference sequence). This CDR3 is built from 15 residues. The DNA of the CDR3 is TGCAGTACTTTTACGGGCGGGGGGCCTAGAGATACGCAGTATTTT. Amino acids: CSTFTGGGPRDTQYF.

This clonotype was observed a few times. The chain recombines TRBV12-3 or TRBV12-4 with TRBJ1-2, with D perhaps TRBD1 (5 bases). V was clipped by 7 bases and J by 4 bases, with 13 bases between them. The length of the CDR3 is 13 residues. CDR3 DNA: TGTGCCAGCACCCTTTGGAGGGGCTATGGCTACACCTTC. Its protein product is CASTLWRGYGYTF.

The rearrangement links TRBV20-1 to TRBJ2-7; unclear D gene. CDR3 size: 11 residues. V lost 1 base and J lost 5, with 6 bases in between. CDR1 DFQATT and CDR2 SNEGSKA come from the germline V gene (reference sequence). CDR3 amino acids: CSARAQNEQYF. The CDR3 region has the DNA TGCAGTGCTAGAGCTCAGAACGAGCAGTACTTC.

The CDR3 reads CSAPQGSGNTIYF. The CDR3 DNA reads TGCAGTGCTCCACAGGGCTCTGGAAACACCATATATTTT. This chain connects TRBV20-1 to TRBJ1-3; perhaps TRBD1 as D (6 bases). The CDR3 is made up of 13 amino acids. Per germline, CDR1 DFQATT and CDR2 SNEGSKA (reference sequence). Deletions cut 5 bases from V and 0 bases from J, with 8 bases between.

The V and J genes are TRBV6-5 and TRBJ1-6, with D tentatively TRBD1 (6 bases). Germline loops: CDR1 MNHEY, CDR2 SVGAGI. The CDR3 is 15 amino acids. The V end was cut by 2 bases, the J end by 7 bases, with 12 bases between. The CDR3 DNA follows: TGTGCCAGCAGTTACCTCGGCAGGGGAAATTCACCCCTCCACTTT. Protein sequence: CASSYLGRGNSPLHF.

The table lists this clonotype with many counts. V usage is TRBV6-1 and J usage is TRBJ1-1; D uncertain. This CDR3 has 13 amino acids. The V gene lost 2 bases and the J gene lost 3 bases, with 7 bases spanning the gap. CDR1 is MNHNS and CDR2 is SASEGT in the germline V gene. The CDR3 DNA reads TGTGCCAGCAGTGAATGGTCGGACACTGAAGCTTTCTTT. This codes for CASSEWSDTEAFF.

This clonotype was seen at least ten times. The gene calls are TRBV12-3 or TRBV12-4 and TRBJ2-1; D uncertain. CDR3 size: 16 residues. The germline V and J ends were trimmed by 5 bases and 5 bases, with 19 bases remaining between them. The CDR3 loop reads CASSTRFDSRDNEQFF. The CDR3 DNA follows: TGTGCCAGCAGTACTCGTTTCGACTCAAGGGACAATGAGCAGTTCTTC.

V usage is TRBV20-1 and J usage is TRBJ2-7, with D perhaps matching TRBD1 (6 bases). The CDR3 is made up of 12 amino acids. Trimming removed 7 bases at V and 7 bases at J, with 17 bases between. Germline values: CDR1 DFQATT, CDR2 SNEGSKA (reference sequence). CDR3 amino acids: CSGTDGGEEQYF. The CDR3 bases are TGCAGTGGGACAGACGGAGGAGAGGAGCAGTACTTC.

In this sample, this clonotype turned up a few times. The V call is TRBV6-9, the J call TRBJ1-5; no clear D gene. V was pared by 5 bases and J by 7 bases, with 15 bases between. Germline lookup yields CDR1 MNHGY and CDR2 SVAAGI. CDR3 length equals 14 residues. In DNA form, the CDR3 reads TGTGCCAGCAGTACCGGACGTGCCATACAGCCCCAGCATTTT. Translated: CASSTGRAIQPQHF.

J is TRBJ2-5 and V is TRBV18, with D hard to call. V lost 3 bases and J 5 bases, leaving 10 bases between the germline ends. The CDR3 covers 13 residues. Germline CDR1 reads KGHSH; CDR2 reads LQKENI. In DNA form, the CDR3 reads TGTGCCAGCTCACCTAACTACTTGGAGACCCAGTACTTC. Protein product: CASSPNYLETQYF.

In this sample, this clonotype turned up a few times. V usage is TRBV7-2 and J usage is TRBJ1-1, with D perhaps TRBD1 (6 bases). V lost 4 bases and J 4 bases, leaving 13 bases between the germline ends. This CDR3 comprises 14 residues. Germline CDR1 SGHTA, CDR2 FQGNSA. CDR3: CASSYHRVTTEAFF. As DNA, the CDR3 is TGTGCCAGCAGCTATCACAGGGTAACCACTGAAGCTTTCTTT.

The CDR3 loop reads CSARDPTSPHEQFF. CDR3 DNA sequence: TGCAGTGCTAGAGATCCGACTAGTCCCCATGAGCAGTTCTTC. The chain is built from TRBV20-1 and TRBJ2-1; the D gene is possibly TRBD2 (6 bases). The CDR3 extends over 14 amino acids. The V end was cut by 0 bases, the J end by 8 bases, with 14 bases between. Germline V gene sequence: CDR1 DFQATT, CDR2 SNEGSKA (reference sequence).

This sequence joins TRBV12-3 or TRBV12-4 and TRBJ1-4; D remains ambiguous. The CDR3 is made up of 13 amino acids. The V end lost 8 bases, the J end lost 7 bases, and 14 bases lay between the germline ends. The CDR3 sequence is CASRGGPFEKLFF. The DNA of the CDR3 is TGTGCCAGCCGAGGAGGCCCTTTTGAAAAACTGTTTTTT.

A few counts support this clonotype. The chain carries TRBV28 and TRBJ2-5, with D unclear. Germline loops: CDR1 MDHEN, CDR2 SYDVKM. V was clipped by 3 bases and J by 1 base, with 9 bases between them. The CDR3 runs 14 residues. DNA for the CDR3: TGTGCCAGCAGTTTGTTGGCAGCCCAAGAGACCCAGTACTTC. It translates to CASSLLAAQETQYF.

J is TRBJ2-7 and V is TRBV20-1, with no clear D. CDR3 length: 13 residues. V lost 6 bases and J lost 7, with 19 bases in between. CDR1 and CDR2 from the germline V gene are DFQATT and SNEGSKA (reference sequence). The CDR3 DNA sequence: TGCAGTGCCATCAGGACCGTCGCCGGGGAGCAGTACTTC. It translates to CSAIRTVAGEQYF.

This chain uses TRBV29-1 with TRBJ2-7, with 7 bases aligning to TRBD1. There are 12 residues in the CDR3. V lost 4 bases to trimming and J lost 6 bases; unmatched junction nucleotides: 6. CDR1 is SQVTM, CDR2 ANQGSEA, per germline. CDR3 nucleotide sequence: TGCAGCGTTGGGACAGGAGGTACCGAGCAGTACTTC. This translates into CSVGTGGTEQYF.

The genes are TRBV12-3 or TRBV12-4 and TRBJ2-7; no reliable D call. The V and J ends lost 5 bases and 4 bases respectively, with 9 bases between them. The length of the CDR3 is 12 residues. The CDR3 protein is CASSVNLYEQYF. Here the CDR3 DNA reads TGTGCCAGCAGTGTTAACCTGTACGAGCAGTACTTC.

V usage is TRBV7-9 and J usage is TRBJ2-5, with 11 bases fitting TRBD2. The trim removed 5 bases at V and 0 bases at J, leaving 5 bases unmatched. The CDR3 totals 16 residues. Per the germline V gene, CDR1 is SEHNR and CDR2 is FQNEAQ (reference sequence). The CDR3 coding sequence is TGTGCCAGCAGCCCCCCGACTAGCGGGGACCAAGAGACCCAGTACTTC. As protein: CASSPPTSGDQETQYF.

Many counts were recorded for this clonotype. V gene TRBV5-1 combines with J gene TRBJ2-2; 8 positions agree with TRBD2. Losses at the gene ends were 7 bases for V and 2 bases for J; bases not matched to a gene: 4. Germline lookup yields CDR1 SGHRS and CDR2 YFSETQ. The CDR3 runs to 14 residues. The CDR3 nucleotides read TGCGCCAGCGAGCTAGCGGGTAACACCGGGGAGCTGTTTTTT. Protein: CASELAGNTGELFF.

In its sample, this clonotype was seen a few times. V gene TRBV9 combines with J gene TRBJ1-1; maybe TRBD1 (5 bases). The germline CDR1 and CDR2 sequences are SGDLS and YYNGEE. The V end lost 3 bases, the J end lost 1 base, and 16 bases lay between the germline ends. The length of the CDR3 is 16 residues. The CDR3 nucleotides read TGTGCCAGCAGCGGAGGGGTTGCAGGGTCGAACACTGAAGCTTTCTTT. Its translation is CASSGGVAGSNTEAFF.

V is TRBV3-1 and J is TRBJ2-7; 7 bases are shared with TRBD1. The junction had 9 bases not matched to a gene; V was cut back by 3 bases and J by 4 bases. The CDR3 has 15 amino acids. Looked up from germline, CDR1 is LGHDT and CDR2 is YNNKEL (reference sequence). The CDR3 region is CASSQMTGLGYEQYF. The CDR3 bases are TGTGCCAGCAGCCAGATGACAGGGTTGGGATACGAGCAGTACTTC.

This clonotype has more than one count but fewer than ten. The rearrangement uses TRBV12-3 or TRBV12-4 and TRBJ1-1; weak D call: TRBD1 (5 bases). Trimming took 7 bases from V and 4 from J, leaving 13 bases between them. CDR3 length: 13 amino acids. The CDR3 bases are TGTGCCAGCAACGCTCTGGGGCGCACTGAAGCTTTCTTT. It codes for CASNALGRTEAFF.

The chain has TRBV27 and TRBJ2-7, with 12 bases fitting TRBD2. Germline trimming cut 7 bases from V and 0 bases from J; bases unmatched to any gene: 4. Germline V gives CDR1 MNHEY, CDR2 SMNVEV (reference sequence). This CDR3 comprises 15 residues. CDR3 in DNA: TGTGCCAGCATTAGGACTAGCGGGGTCTCCTACGAGCAGTACTTC. The encoded protein is CASIRTSGVSYEQYF.

V gene TRBV7-9 combines with J gene TRBJ1-2, with no clear D. V lost 0 bases to trimming and J lost 4 bases, with 12 bases between them. CDR1 and CDR2 from the germline V gene are SEHNR and FQNEAQ (reference sequence). This CDR3 contains 15 residues. CDR3 sequence reads: CASSLAASSLYGYTF. In DNA, the CDR3 is TGTGCCAGCAGCTTAGCCGCGTCATCTCTCTATGGCTACACCTTC.